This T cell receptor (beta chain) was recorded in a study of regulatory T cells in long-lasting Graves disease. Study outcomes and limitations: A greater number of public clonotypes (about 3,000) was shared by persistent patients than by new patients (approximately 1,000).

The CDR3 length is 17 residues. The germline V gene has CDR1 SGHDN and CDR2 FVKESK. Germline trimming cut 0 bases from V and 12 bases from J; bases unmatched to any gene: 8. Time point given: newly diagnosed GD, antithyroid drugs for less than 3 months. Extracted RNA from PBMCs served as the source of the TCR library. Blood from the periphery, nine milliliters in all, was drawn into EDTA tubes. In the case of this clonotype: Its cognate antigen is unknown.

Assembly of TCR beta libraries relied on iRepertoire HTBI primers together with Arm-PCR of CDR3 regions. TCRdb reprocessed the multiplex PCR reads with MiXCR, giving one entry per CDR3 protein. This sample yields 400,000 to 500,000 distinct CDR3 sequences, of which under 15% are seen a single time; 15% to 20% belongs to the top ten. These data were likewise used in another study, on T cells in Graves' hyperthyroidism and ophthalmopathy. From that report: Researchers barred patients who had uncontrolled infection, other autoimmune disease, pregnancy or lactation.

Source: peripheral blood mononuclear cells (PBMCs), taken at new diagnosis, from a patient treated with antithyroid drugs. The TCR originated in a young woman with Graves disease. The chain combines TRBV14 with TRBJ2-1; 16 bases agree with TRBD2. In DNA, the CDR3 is TGTGCCAGCAGCCAAGATAGGGGGACTAGCGGGAGGGCCGTGCAGTTCTTC. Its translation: CASSQDRGTSGRAVQFF.